A selection of T cell receptor beta chains follows, all from one sample in a study of post-analysis software for immune sequencing data. MiXCR, applied by TCRdb to the PCR reads, yields one record per CDR3 protein. There are 740,000 or so distinct CDR3 sequences in the sample; approximately 50% occur only once, and about 4.8% lies in the top ten. Sequencing was carried out using blood. The source of these receptors is a girl aged 10-17 years with multiple sclerosis. CDR3s include the opening cysteine and the closing phenylalanine or tryptophan. The D gene is left open where the match is weak. The size entry is marked missing in some rows and otherwise reads once, few, many or a size class.

v_call	d_call	j_call	clone_size	cdr3_aa	cdr3_nt
TRBV6-5	TRBD2	TRBJ2-1	.	CASTSGGGSYNEQFF	TGTGCCAGCACCAGCGGGGGGGGATCCTACAATGAGCAGTTCTTC
TRBV7-8	TRBD2	TRBJ2-3	.	CASSLEASGRGDTQYF	TGTGCCAGCAGCTTAGAAGCTAGCGGGAGAGGGGATACGCAGTATTTT
TRBV14	.	TRBJ2-7	.	CASSQDLAATLPSSYEQYF	TGTGCCAGCAGCCAAGATTTGGCAGCTACTTTACCAAGCTCCTACGAGCAGTACTTC
TRBV7-2	TRBD2	TRBJ2-1	.	CASSKVRLAVNNEQFF	TGTGCCAGCAGCAAAGTGCGGCTAGCGGTAAACAATGAGCAGTTCTTC
TRBV7-8	.	TRBJ2-1	many	CASRTRGLGEQFF	TGTGCCAGCAGGACCAGAGGACTCGGTGAGCAGTTCTTC
TRBV29-1	.	TRBJ1-1	.	CSSIRQNTEAFF	TGCAGCAGTATTAGACAGAACACTGAAGCTTTCTTT
TRBV20-1	TRBD2	TRBJ2-1	.	CSAPRGEDHNEQFF	TGCAGTGCCCCACGGGGGGAGGACCACAATGAGCAGTTCTTC
TRBV7-2	.	TRBJ2-3	few	CASSLMGLGDTQYF	TGTGCCAGCAGCTTAATGGGATTGGGAGATACGCAGTATTTT
TRBV10-3	TRBD2	TRBJ2-7	.	CAISRGLADYEQYF	TGTGCCATCAGTCGAGGACTAGCGGACTACGAGCAGTACTTC
TRBV29-1	TRBD1	TRBJ1-1	.	CSAGQGMVGAFF	TGCAGCGCAGGACAGGGAATGGTTGGAGCTTTCTTT
TRBV6-1	.	TRBJ2-7	.	CAIQRDPGYEQYF	TGTGCCATTCAAAGAGATCCGGGCTACGAGCAGTACTTC
TRBV12-3/TRBV12-4	.	TRBJ2-5	few	CASSTSHAFQETQYF	TGTGCCAGCAGTACGAGTCATGCCTTCCAAGAGACCCAGTACTTC
TRBV7-6	TRBD1	TRBJ2-3	once	CASRLGQGTDTQYF	TGTGCCAGCAGACTAGGACAGGGCACAGATACGCAGTATTTT
TRBV7-9	.	TRBJ2-3	.	CASSLLSTSSDTQYF	TGTGCCAGCAGCTTATTGAGCACTAGCTCGGATACGCAGTATTTT
TRBV9	.	TRBJ2-1	.	CASSATIKGLAARNEQFF	TGTGCCAGCAGCGCTACTATTAAGGGATTAGCGGCTAGGAATGAGCAGTTCTTC
TRBV14	.	TRBJ1-1	.	CASSQVHRENTEAFF	TGTGCCAGCAGCCAAGTGCACAGAGAGAACACTGAAGCTTTCTTT
TRBV7-2	TRBD2	TRBJ2-4	once	CASSLNSGGGEQYF	TGTGCCAGCAGCTTGAATTCCGGCGGGGGGGAGCAGTACTTC
TRBV20-1	.	TRBJ2-3	.	CSAYRATSTDTQYF	TGCAGTGCCTACAGGGCCACTAGCACAGATACGCAGTATTTT
TRBV13	TRBD1	TRBJ2-5	few	CASSSKGTGGLETQYF	TGTGCCAGCAGCTCAAAAGGGACAGGGGGCTTGGAGACCCAGTACTTC
TRBV7-3	.	TRBJ2-3	once	CASSPLARADTQYF	TGTGCCAGCAGCCCCCTTGCGAGGGCAGATACGCAGTATTTT
TRBV6-5	.	TRBJ2-5	.	CASSYLPAGTQYF	TGTGCCAGCAGTTACCTCCCGGCGGGGACCCAGTACTTC
TRBV7-2	TRBD2	TRBJ2-7	few	CATRRLAGDYERYF	TGTGCCACAAGGCGGCTAGCGGGAGATTACGAGCGGTACTTC
TRBV29-1	TRBD1	TRBJ2-7	.	CSARTGGDYEQYF	TGCAGCGCGAGGACAGGGGGAGACTACGAGCAGTACTTC
TRBV20-1	TRBD1	TRBJ2-7	.	CSATAGTGSLLDYEQYF	TGCAGTGCTACAGCCGGGACAGGCAGCCTCTTAGACTACGAGCAGTACTTC
TRBV7-6	.	TRBJ2-5	.	CASSQTGGQAQYF	TGTGCCAGCAGCCAAACCGGGGGGCAGGCGCAGTACTTC
TRBV7-2	TRBD2	TRBJ2-7	few	CASSLPLAGGTPYEQYF	TGTGCCAGCAGCTTACCGCTAGCGGGGGGGACCCCCTACGAGCAGTACTTC
TRBV5-1	TRBD2	TRBJ2-7	.	CASSSGLAGVAGTRAYEQYF	TGCGCCAGCAGCTCCGGACTAGCGGGAGTTGCAGGCACACGAGCCTACGAGCAGTACTTC
TRBV29-1	.	TRBJ2-7	few	CSVEEDYEQYF	TGCAGCGTTGAAGAGGACTACGAGCAGTACTTC
TRBV20-1	.	TRBJ2-7	.	CSASKRDSAYEQYF	TGCAGTGCTAGCAAGCGGGACAGCGCCTACGAGCAGTACTTC
TRBV9	.	TRBJ2-7	few	CASSVDPSYEQYF	TGTGCCAGCAGCGTAGACCCATCCTACGAGCAGTACTTC
TRBV20-1	.	TRBJ2-7	.	CSARDWNEQYF	TGCAGTGCTAGAGATTGGAACGAGCAGTACTTC
TRBV25-1	.	TRBJ2-7	few	CASTGDYEQYF	TGTGCCAGCACCGGAGACTACGAGCAGTACTTC
TRBV7-7	TRBD2	TRBJ2-5	.	CASSLALAGGPGETQYF	TGTGCCAGCAGCTTAGCTCTAGCGGGGGGGCCAGGAGAGACCCAGTACTTC
TRBV10-3	TRBD1	TRBJ2-1	few	CAITEGTGIIHNEQFF	TGTGCCATCACCGAGGGGACAGGGATTATCCACAATGAGCAGTTCTTC
TRBV5-1	.	TRBJ1-1	.	CASSSGGTSNTEAFF	TGCGCCAGCAGCTCGGGAGGGACATCGAACACTGAAGCTTTCTTT
TRBV3-1	.	TRBJ2-4	.	CASSHGPKNIQYF	TGTGCCAGCAGCCACGGGCCTAAAAACATTCAGTACTTC
TRBV9	TRBD1	TRBJ1-4	.	CASSITGTVGEKLFF	TGTGCCAGCAGCATCACCGGGACAGTCGGCGAAAAACTGTTTTTT